This T cell receptor (beta chain) was documented in a study of beta chain features in type 1 diabetes. Of note for this clone: Its antigen is currently unknown.

This CDR3 has 13 amino acids. Per germline, CDR1 MNHNS and CDR2 SASEGT. V lost 4 bases to trimming and J lost 8 bases, with 12 bases between them. Expressed TCRB transcripts were sequenced because the entire RNA isolate underwent reverse transcription. Regulatory, naive and central memory T cell samples averaged around 3.6 million reads. This table comes from immunoSEQ multiplex PCR, and its TCRdb copy is limited to in-frame clones, with some not included. The sample yields approximately 330,000 clones, approximately 11% seen once. The study, taken as a whole, reports: The study found fewer insertions and more deletions at VDJ junctions in type 1 diabetes patients.

The TCR was taken from a woman aged 25 to 39 in good health. This chain connects TRBV6-1 to TRBJ2-1, with D tentatively TRBD2 (5 bases). The sample taken for sequencing was naive CD4+ T cells from blood. The CDR3 bases are TGTGCCAGCAGTGTTACGGGGAGCCATGAGCAGTTCTTC. It is translated as CASSVTGSHEQFF.